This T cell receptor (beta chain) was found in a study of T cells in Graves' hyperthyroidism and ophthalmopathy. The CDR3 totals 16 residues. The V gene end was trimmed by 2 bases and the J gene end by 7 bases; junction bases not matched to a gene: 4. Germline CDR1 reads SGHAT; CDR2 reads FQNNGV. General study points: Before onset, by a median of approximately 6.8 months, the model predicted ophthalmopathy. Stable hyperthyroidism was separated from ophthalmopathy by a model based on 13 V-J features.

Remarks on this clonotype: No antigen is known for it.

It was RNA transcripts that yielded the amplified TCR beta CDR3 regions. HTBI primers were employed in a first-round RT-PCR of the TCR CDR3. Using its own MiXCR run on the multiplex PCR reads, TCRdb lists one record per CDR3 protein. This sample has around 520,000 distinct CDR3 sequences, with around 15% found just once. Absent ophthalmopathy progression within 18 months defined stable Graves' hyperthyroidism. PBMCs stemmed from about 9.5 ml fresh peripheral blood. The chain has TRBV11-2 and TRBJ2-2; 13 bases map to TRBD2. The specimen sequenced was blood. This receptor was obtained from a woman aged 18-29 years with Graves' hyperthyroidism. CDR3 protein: CASSLTSGRADGELFF. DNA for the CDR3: TGTGCCAGCAGCTTAACTAGCGGGAGGGCGGACGGGGAGCTGTTTTTT.